The 9 T cell receptor beta chains below were found in one sample sequenced in a study of cytomegalovirus exposure and HLA in healthy donors. The assay was immunoSEQ multiplex PCR, and TCRdb's table has in-frame clones only and misses some. In the table there are around 69,000 clones, nearly 96% of which are singletons. The sample taken for sequencing was PBMCs. Receptor source: a young woman in good health and CMV-seropositive.

This chain links TRBV7-2 with TRBJ2-1; TRBD2 agrees at 13 bases. Germline trimming cut 5 bases from V and 8 bases from J; bases unmatched to any gene: 3. The germline V gene encodes CDR1 SGHTA and CDR2 FQGNSA. This CDR3 is built from 14 residues. CDR3 coding DNA: TGTGCCAGCAGCCACGGACTAGCGGGGGATGAGCAGTTCTTC. Its translation: CASSHGLAGDEQFF.

The chain is built from TRBV5-5 and TRBJ2-7; D call uncertain. The CDR3 loop spans 11 amino acids. Trimming took off 1 base at V and 7 bases at J, with 6 bases between the two ends. Germline CDR1 is SGHKS and CDR2 is YYEKEE (reference sequence). CDR3 coding DNA: TGTGCCAGCAGCTTGACAGAGGAGCAGTACTTC. Translated, it gives CASSLTEEQYF.

The chain links TRBV2 to TRBJ1-2; no firm D call. Trimming removed 4 bases at V and 4 bases at J, with 10 bases between. Looked up from germline, CDR1 is SNHLY and CDR2 is FYNNEI. The CDR3 runs 13 residues. The CDR3 coding sequence is TGTGCCAGCAGTGTGAGAAATTTCTATGGCTACACCTTC. It codes for CASSVRNFYGYTF.

The chain joins TRBV5-6 to TRBJ2-1, with 9 nucleotides matching TRBD2. V lost 10 bases and J lost 8; bases outside the gene matches: 19. This CDR3 contains 16 residues. In germline, CDR1 is SGHDT, CDR2 YYEEEE. CDR3 sequence reads: CASPTGGRADEDEQFF. The CDR3 DNA is TGTGCCTCCCCAACCGGCGGGAGGGCCGATGAGGATGAGCAGTTCTTC.

This rearrangement joins TRBV6-6 to TRBJ2-7, with unresolved D. The CDR3 is 12 residues long. From germline, CDR1 is MNHNY and CDR2 SVGAGI (reference sequence). V was shortened by 6 bases and J by 0 bases, with 6 bases between the two germline ends. CDR3 sequence reads: CASRPSSYEQYF. CDR3 in DNA: TGTGCCAGCAGACCCAGCTCCTACGAGCAGTACTTC.

V usage is TRBV6-5 and J usage is TRBJ1-1, with 7 bases lining up with TRBD1. This CDR3 has 15 amino acids. The trim removed 6 bases at V and 0 bases at J, leaving 7 bases unmatched. Looked up from germline, CDR1 is MNHEY and CDR2 is SVGAGI. DNA of the CDR3: TGTGCCAGCAGCGACTTAGACAGGGTGAACACTGAAGCTTTCTTT. Its translation: CASSDLDRVNTEAFF.

CDR3 region: CASSSYGQGPYGYTF. The CDR3 DNA reads TGTGCCAGCAGTTCCTACGGACAGGGCCCTTATGGCTACACCTTC. The chain joins TRBV25-1 to TRBJ1-2; TRBD1 matches at 8 bases. V lost 5 bases to trimming and J lost 5 bases; unmatched junction nucleotides: 10. The germline V gene has CDR1 MGHDK and CDR2 SYGVNS. The CDR3 is made up of 15 amino acids.

The chain uses TRBV19 and TRBJ2-7, with TRBD1 matching 10 bases. CDR1 is LNHDA, CDR2 SQIVND, per germline (reference sequence). The CDR3 is made up of 15 amino acids. J gave up 3 bases and V 1 base, and 3 bases lay outside the gene matches. CDR3 sequence reads: CASSIAGDRGYEQYF. The DNA of the CDR3 is TGTGCCAGTAGTATAGCCGGGGACAGGGGCTACGAGCAGTACTTC.

The chain employs TRBV28 and TRBJ1-1, with D unresolved. CDR1 and CDR2 from the germline V gene are MDHEN and SYDVKM. CDR3 length: 13 amino acids. The V and J ends lost 10 bases and 0 bases respectively, with 12 bases between them. In nucleotides, the CDR3 is TGTGCCACCCACAGAGAATTGAACACTGAAGCTTTCTTT. Amino acid sequence: CATHRELNTEAFF.